This T cell receptor beta chain was obtained from a study of blood T cells in healthy people across ages. Overall study findings and caveats: It was held that the diversity estimates obtained from one million T cells were underestimates. Long-lived and aged donors differed, with more naive CD4+ cells and higher diversity in the long-lived.

V lost 0 bases to trimming and J lost 3 bases, with 9 bases between them. The V gene's germline CDR1 is MNHNY and CDR2 SVGAGI (reference sequence). The CDR3 has 15 amino acids. Isolation recovered at least 6.5 million PBMCs from every sample. Next came a second PCR, run for about 7 to 12 cycles, which used a sample-barcoded 5' primer along with a J-beta primer mix. At least 3 million CDR3-containing paired-end reads were obtained per sample. A single record per CDR3 protein comes from TCRdb applying MiXCR to the 5' RACE reads. This sample yields hundreds of thousands of distinct CDR3 sequences, of which about 30% are seen a single time; about a sixth belongs to the top ten. This clonotype has just a few counts. What it binds is unknown.

The TCR was taken from a woman of 80 years or more in good health. The chain employs TRBV6-6 and TRBJ1-5; D unresolved. The sample comprised blood. The CDR3 loop reads CASSYSRGHNQPQHF. The CDR3 DNA follows: TGTGCCAGCAGTTACTCACGCGGGCACAATCAGCCCCAGCATTTT.